One and the same sample provided the 31 T cell receptor beta chains below, sequenced in a study of cytomegalovirus exposure and HLA in healthy donors. PCR primers comprised 60 Vbeta and 13 Jbeta primers. Clones were sequenced by immunoSEQ multiplex PCR, and TCRdb holds only the in-frame ones, with some missing. This sample carries 170,000 or so clones, just under 80% of them seen once, and the ten largest clones take 1%. The specimen was PBMCs. The receptors shown here come from a woman aged 45-65 years in good health and CMV-seropositive.

For the CDR3, the DNA is TGTGCCAGCAGCAAATACAGGGACACCGGGGAGCTGTTTTTT. Its translation: CASSKYRDTGELFF. The chain carries TRBV9 and TRBJ2-2; a weak D match, TRBD1 (6 bases). Trimming removed 4 bases at V and 3 bases at J, with 10 bases between. In germline, CDR1 is SGDLS, CDR2 YYNGEE. CDR3 length: 14 residues.

This clone came up a few times. The chain couples TRBV7-6 to TRBJ1-1; 7 positions agree with TRBD1. Germline lookup yields CDR1 SGHVS and CDR2 FNYEAQ. This CDR3 has 15 amino acids. V lost 1 base, J lost 8 bases, and 10 bases stayed unmatched. The CDR3 reads CASSLGLARDSEAFF. DNA for the CDR3: TGTGCCAGCAGCTTAGGGTTGGCCCGGGACAGCGAAGCTTTCTTT.

This sequence joins TRBV5-1 and TRBJ2-7; no clear D. Looked up from germline, CDR1 is SGHRS and CDR2 is YFSETQ. The length of the CDR3 is 14 residues. The germline V and J ends were trimmed by 2 bases and 4 bases, with 13 bases remaining between them. CDR3 nucleotides: TGCGCCAGCAGCTTACAGAGTGGCTGGTACGAGCAGTACTTC. Its translation: CASSLQSGWYEQYF.

The rearrangement uses TRBV4-3 and TRBJ2-2; D perhaps matches TRBD1 (5 bases). Germline lookup yields CDR1 LGHNA and CDR2 YSLEER. The length of the CDR3 is 19 residues. V lost 0 bases, J lost 2 bases, and 19 bases lay in between. CDR3 region: CASSQDFGGRGPNTGELFF. In DNA form, the CDR3 reads TGCGCCAGCAGCCAAGATTTTGGTGGAAGGGGCCCAAACACCGGGGAGCTGTTTTTT.

The V call is TRBV7-3, the J call TRBJ2-1, with 7 positions matching TRBD2. V was clipped by 4 bases and J by 7 bases; unmatched bases: 7. CDR3 length: 14 residues. Germline V gene sequence: CDR1 SGHTA, CDR2 FQGTGA. The CDR3 region has the DNA TGTGCCAGCAGCTGGGGCGGGAGAGGGAATGAGCAGTTCTTC. It specifies CASSWGGRGNEQFF.

The chain has TRBV19 and TRBJ1-2; D is perhaps TRBD1 (5 bases). V lost 5 bases and J 4 bases, leaving 14 bases between the germline ends. CDR3 length: 14 amino acids. The germline V gene has CDR1 LNHDA and CDR2 SQIVND (reference sequence). The CDR3 sequence is CASSDQGGAYGYTF. The DNA of the CDR3 is TGTGCCAGTAGTGATCAGGGAGGCGCCTATGGCTACACCTTC.

The chain employs TRBV9 and TRBJ2-1; 9 nucleotides line up with TRBD1. The CDR3 extends over 16 amino acids. The germline V gene encodes CDR1 SGDLS and CDR2 YYNGEE. V trimming: 3 bases; J trimming: 7 bases; junction bases outside the gene matches: 11. CDR3 protein: CASSGRDRAFGNEQFF. CDR3 nucleotides: TGTGCCAGCAGCGGCCGGGACAGGGCCTTCGGTAATGAGCAGTTCTTC. Using reference TRBV9 and TRBJ2-1 for the parts outside the CDR3, the full variable domain is DSGVTQTPKHLITATGQRVTLRCSPRSGDLSVYWYQQSLDQGLQFLIQYYNGEERAKGNILERFSAQQFPDLHSELNLSSLELGDSALYFCASSGRDRAFGNEQFFGPGTRLTVL.

This chain connects TRBV5-1 to TRBJ2-3; TRBD1 aligns across 9 bases. CDR3 length: 14 amino acids. The germline gives CDR1 SGHRS, CDR2 YFSETQ. J was trimmed by 8 bases and V by 0 bases; bases with no gene match: 4. CDR3 in amino acids: CASSLGQGGSTQYF. The DNA for the CDR3 is TGCGCCAGCAGCTTGGGACAGGGGGGAAGTACGCAGTATTTT.

This clone has a handful of counts. The V call is TRBV5-1, the J call TRBJ2-2; TRBD2 matches at 12 bases. Germline-derived CDR1 and CDR2 are SGHRS and YFSETQ. The CDR3 extends over 18 amino acids. The ends lost 3 bases at V and 4 bases at J; junction bases unmatched: 10. The CDR3 reads CASSSLTLAGGFTGELFF. In DNA, the CDR3 is TGCGCCAGCAGCTCCCTAACACTAGCGGGGGGATTCACCGGGGAGCTGTTTTTT.

This sequence joins TRBV6-1 and TRBJ1-5, with D unclear. CDR1 is MNHNS and CDR2 is SASEGT in the germline V gene. The CDR3 sequence is 13 residues long. V lost 5 bases and J lost 4, with 9 bases in between. Here the CDR3 DNA reads TGTGCCAGCAGTCTAAACTATAATCAGCCCCAGCATTTT. This gives the protein CASSLNYNQPQHF.

The V call is TRBV11-1, the J call TRBJ2-3, with TRBD2 matching 7 bases. V lost 0 bases to trimming and J lost 9 bases; unmatched junction nucleotides: 3. The CDR3 totals 13 residues. Germline loops: CDR1 SGHAT, CDR2 FQDESV (reference sequence). In DNA, the CDR3 is TGTGCCAGCAGCTTAGCGGGCGGGAGCACGCAGTATTTT. Translated: CASSLAGGSTQYF.

CDR3 coding DNA: TGTGCCAGCAGTTTAGGGGCGGGGGATACGCAGTATTTT. Its translation is CASSLGAGDTQYF. This chain joins TRBV27 and TRBJ2-3; a weak D match, TRBD2 (6 bases). CDR1 and CDR2 (germline): MNHEY, SMNVEV (reference sequence). The V end lost 2 bases, the J end lost 6 bases, and 9 bases lay between the germline ends. The CDR3 is 13 amino acids.

This sequence joins TRBV7-2 and TRBJ1-1; D is uncertain. V was clipped by 5 bases and J by 2 bases, with 12 bases between them. The CDR3 sequence is 14 residues long. The germline V gene encodes CDR1 SGHTA and CDR2 FQGNSA. The CDR3: CASSGRRTNTEAFF. In DNA form, the CDR3 reads TGTGCCAGCAGCGGACGACGGACTAACACTGAAGCTTTCTTT.

V is TRBV7-9 and J is TRBJ2-7, with D possibly TRBD2 on 6 matching bases. This CDR3 has 15 residues. V was cut by 11 bases and J by 2 bases, with 22 bases left in between. CDR1 and CDR2 from the germline V gene are SEHNR and FQNEAQ (reference sequence). CDR3 in DNA: TGTGCCGTTCTCCCAGGGTCGGGGAGGCCCTACGAGCAGTACTTC. It is translated as CAVLPGSGRPYEQYF. The full variable domain, in which reference TRBV7-9 and TRBJ2-7 provide the parts outside the CDR3, is DTGVSQNPRHKITKRGQNVTFRCDPISEHNRLYWYRQTLGQGPEFLTYFQNEAQLEKSRLLSDRFSAERPKGSFSTLEIQRTEQGDSAMYLCAVLPGSGRPYEQYFGPGTRLTVT.

This clone was observed a few times. The chain has TRBV6-5 and TRBJ2-1; D is undetermined. Trimming left V 8 bases short and J 6 bases short, with 20 bases between. CDR1 is MNHEY and CDR2 is SVGAGI in the germline V gene. The CDR3 totals 15 residues. CDR3 in amino acids: CASGSWSGRGNEQFF. The CDR3, as DNA: TGTGCCAGCGGGTCTTGGAGTGGCCGCGGCAATGAGCAGTTCTTC.

J is TRBJ1-6 and V is TRBV11-2; weak D call: TRBD1 (6 bases). This CDR3 spans 16 amino acids. Germline loops: CDR1 SGHAT, CDR2 FQNNGV. Between the trimmed V and J ends, which lost 6 bases and 0 bases, there was a span of 12 bases. The CDR3: CASSDTRGSYNSPLHF. CDR3 sequence (DNA): TGTGCCAGCAGTGACACCAGGGGCTCCTATAATTCACCCCTCCACTTT. Supplemented by reference TRBV11-2 and TRBJ1-6, the full variable domain reads EAGVAQSPRYKIIEKRQSVAFWCNPISGHATLYWYQQILGQGPKLLIQFQNNGVVDDSQLPKDRFSAERLKGVDSTLKIQPAKLEDSAVYLCASSDTRGSYNSPLHFGNGTRLTVT.

This clone was seen a few times. The chain is built from TRBV4-2 and TRBJ2-1, with TRBD2 identical over 16 bases. The junction had 6 bases not matched to a gene; V was cut back by 1 base and J by 0 bases. This CDR3 is 20 amino acids long. The germline gives CDR1 LGHNA, CDR2 YNFKEQ. The CDR3 protein is CASSQGPGLAGGSSYNEQFF. The CDR3 bases are TGTGCCAGCAGCCAAGGCCCGGGACTAGCGGGGGGGAGCTCCTACAATGAGCAGTTCTTC.

The chain employs TRBV9 and TRBJ2-3; TRBD2 matches 11 bases. The CDR3 has 16 amino acids. Per the germline V gene, CDR1 is SGDLS and CDR2 is YYNGEE. With V trimmed by 0 bases and J by 5 bases, 5 bases remained unmatched. The CDR3 coding sequence is TGTGCCAGCAGCGTAGCTAGCGGGGGGCAGGGAGATACGCAGTATTTT. This encodes CASSVASGGQGDTQYF.

In its sample, this clone was seen once. This sequence joins TRBV6-5 and TRBJ2-1; TRBD1 agrees at 8 bases. This CDR3 spans 14 amino acids. V lost 2 bases and J lost 5; bases outside the gene matches: 2. Per germline, CDR1 MNHEY and CDR2 SVGAGI. The CDR3 loop reads CASSYRQGHNEQFF. For the CDR3, the DNA is TGTGCCAGCAGTTACCGACAGGGGCACAATGAGCAGTTCTTC.

This clone has more than one count but fewer than ten. This sequence joins TRBV9 and TRBJ1-5, with D perhaps matching TRBD1 (6 bases). The germline gives CDR1 SGDLS, CDR2 YYNGEE. With 0 bases removed from V and 7 bases from J, the gap between germline ends came to 11 bases. The CDR3 extends over 14 amino acids. For the CDR3, the DNA is TGTGCCAGCAGCGTAGGGGGGGGCGGACAGCCCCAGCATTTT. Translated, it gives CASSVGGGGQPQHF.

This chain connects TRBV27 to TRBJ2-3; 8 bases fit TRBD2. V was pared by 5 bases and J by 6 bases, with 4 bases of the junction left unmatched. There are 13 residues in the CDR3. The germline V gene has CDR1 MNHEY and CDR2 SMNVEV (reference sequence). For the CDR3, the DNA is TGTGCCAGCAGTGGTAGCGGGGTGGATACGCAGTATTTT. This translates into CASSGSGVDTQYF.

The gene calls are TRBV7-2 and TRBJ1-5, with unresolved D. CDR3 length equals 13 residues. Germline values: CDR1 SGHTA, CDR2 FQGNSA. V dropped 4 bases and J dropped 9 bases, with 13 bases sitting between them. CDR3 amino acids: CASSYGLARPQHF. The CDR3 coding sequence is TGTGCCAGCAGCTATGGACTTGCCAGGCCCCAGCATTTT.

Comment on this clone: At the DNA level, this CDR3 is encoded by other sequences in the same sample as well. V usage is TRBV7-2 and J usage is TRBJ2-7, with 11 bases identical to TRBD1. The CDR3 has 15 amino acids. V lost 6 bases, J lost 4 bases, and 8 bases stayed unmatched. Germline assignment: CDR1 SGHTA and CDR2 FQGNSA. CDR3 DNA: TGTGCCAGCAGTTCAAGGACAGGGGGCCCTTACGAGCAGTACTTC. This codes for CASSSRTGGPYEQYF.

This chain joins TRBV7-2 and TRBJ2-1; 10 positions match TRBD2. Looked up from germline, CDR1 is SGHTA and CDR2 is FQGNSA. This CDR3 region has 13 residues. Unmatched junction bases numbered 1, after V lost 1 base and J lost 10 bases. CDR3 sequence (DNA): TGTGCCAGCAGCTTAGTTAGCGGGGGGGAGCAGTTCTTC. It yields the protein CASSLVSGGEQFF. The entire variable domain, with the rest obtained from reference TRBV7-2 and TRBJ2-1, is as follows: GAGVSQSPSNKVTEKGKDVELRCDPISGHTALYWYRQSLGQGLEFLIYFQGNSAPDKSGLPSDRFSAERTGGSVSTLTIQRTQQEDSAVYLCASSLVSGGEQFFGPGTRLTVL.

CDR3 DNA: TGTGCCAGCAGCCTTACGACAGTCGCGAACACCGGGGAGCTGTTTTTT. Translating gives CASSLTTVANTGELFF. V usage is TRBV7-3 and J usage is TRBJ2-2, with D maybe TRBD1 (5 bases). The CDR3 sequence is 16 residues long. V was cut by 5 bases and J by 0 bases, with 13 bases left in between. Germline CDR1 and CDR2: SGHTA and FQGTGA.

The rearrangement uses TRBV14 and TRBJ2-3; 14 nucleotides align to TRBD2. The ends lost 3 bases at V and 3 bases at J; junction bases unmatched: 14. This CDR3 has 20 residues. Germline loops: CDR1 SGHDN, CDR2 FVKESK. The CDR3 nucleotides read TGTGCCAGCAGCCACGGAGGCCGACTAGCGGGGGGGCGATCGACAGATACGCAGTATTTT. As protein: CASSHGGRLAGGRSTDTQYF.

The chain recombines TRBV5-1 with TRBJ2-5; a possible D gene is TRBD2 (5 bases). The CDR3 is 13 amino acids. In germline, CDR1 is SGHRS, CDR2 YFSETQ. V lost 7 bases and J lost 1, with 11 bases in between. The CDR3 region has the DNA TGCGCCAGCGGCCCGAGCGGCCAAGAGACCCAGTACTTC. Amino acids: CASGPSGQETQYF.

J is TRBJ2-7 and V is TRBV10-3, with 11 bases fitting TRBD2. The CDR3 runs to 15 residues. Trimming cost V 3 bases and J 5 bases; bases outside gene matches: 6. The germline gives CDR1 ENHRY, CDR2 SYGVKD. CDR3 residues: CAISEASSGGNEQYF. The DNA of the CDR3 is TGTGCCATCAGTGAAGCGTCTAGCGGGGGGAACGAGCAGTACTTC.

This clone was observed a handful of times. The CDR3 region is CSLATGSDYGYTF. The CDR3, as DNA: TGCAGCTTGGCCACAGGGAGTGACTATGGCTACACCTTC. The chain carries TRBV29-1 and TRBJ1-2; maybe TRBD1 (6 bases). V was trimmed by 8 bases and J by 3 bases, leaving 16 bases between them. The CDR3 is 13 residues long. Germline lookup yields CDR1 SQVTM and CDR2 ANQGSEA. Variable domain in full (rest from reference TRBV29-1 and TRBJ1-2): SAVISQKPSRDICQRGTSLTIQCQVDSQVTMMFWYRQQPGQSLTLIATANQGSEATYESGFVIDKFPISRPNLTFSTLTVSNMSPEDSSIYLCSLATGSDYGYTFGSGTRLTVV.

V is TRBV7-3 and J is TRBJ2-2; 7 bases are a match to TRBD2. CDR3 length: 12 residues. Trimming took 8 bases from V and 4 from J; bases not matched to a gene: 1. CDR1 is SGHTA, CDR2 FQGTGA, per germline. Here the CDR3 reads CASRGVTGELFF. DNA for the CDR3: TGTGCCAGCCGGGGGGTCACCGGGGAGCTGTTTTTT.

This chain joins TRBV4-1 and TRBJ1-2; maybe TRBD1 (5 bases). Deletions cut 2 bases from V and 3 bases from J, with 19 bases between. Looked up from germline, CDR1 is MGHRA and CDR2 is YSYEKL. CDR3 length: 17 residues. The CDR3 loop reads CASSQYHPQGVDYGYTF. The CDR3 nucleotides are TGCGCCAGCAGCCAATATCACCCTCAGGGTGTTGACTATGGCTACACCTTC.